A single sample gave rise to the 4 T cell receptor beta chains below, sequenced in a study of patients and donors after allogeneic stem cell transplantation (dated by TCRdb to about 2020). Library method: RT-PCR. Sequencing took place on a NextSeq 550. TCRdb reanalyzed the raw reads on its own, using fastp at Q25 for trimming and MiXCR for clone calling, and kept in-frame beta chains. Rows are combined by CDR3 protein, so each entry shows the most common genes and DNA. Here the sample has under 30,000 distinct CDR3 sequences; around 7.4% occur a single time. The top ten clonotypes cover approximately 48% of the sample. Material: blood, either unsorted or a sorted T cell fraction (not recorded which). Receptor source: a human donor who was either an allogeneic HSCT recipient or a stem cell or donor lymphocyte infusion donor (not recorded which). It is not recorded whose cells these are; they may come from a transplant donor.

This clonotype showed up just a few times. The chain links TRBV10-2 to TRBJ1-1; the match to TRBD1 covers 8 bases. The V gene's germline CDR1 is WSHSY and CDR2 SAAADI. The CDR3 consists of 16 residues. The ends lost 3 bases at V and 1 base at J; junction bases unmatched: 7. In DNA form, the CDR3 reads TGCGCCAGCAGTGAAACCCGGACAGGGCCGAACACTGAAGCTTTCTTT. It is translated as CASSETRTGPNTEAFF.

This clonotype was recorded many times. The chain carries TRBV28 and TRBJ2-7; D is uncertain. Trimming took 8 bases from V and 0 from J, leaving 20 bases between them. CDR3 length: 16 amino acids. Looked up from germline, CDR1 is MDHEN and CDR2 is SYDVKM. The CDR3 DNA follows: TGTGCCAGCTGGCCCGGGTGGAGTCGGTTCTCCTACGAGCAGTACTTC. This gives the protein CASWPGWSRFSYEQYF.

The chain is built from TRBV28 and TRBJ2-3; 8 nucleotides line up with TRBD2. The CDR3 length is 15 residues. V trimming: 6 bases; J trimming: 0 bases; junction bases outside the gene matches: 5. CDR1 is MDHEN and CDR2 is SYDVKM in the germline V gene. CDR3 nucleotide sequence: TGTGCCAGCAGCCCGGGAGGGAAGAGCACAGATACGCAGTATTTT. Translated, it gives CASSPGGKSTDTQYF.

This clonotype was observed a handful of times. The chain joins TRBV5-6 to TRBJ2-6; D unclear. The CDR3 has 16 amino acids. V shed 0 bases and J shed 1 base, with 8 bases lying between them. Per germline, CDR1 SGHDT and CDR2 YYEEEE. The CDR3 coding sequence is TGTGCCAGCAGCTTGGAACCCTTTTCTGGGGCCAACGTCCTGACTTTC. It specifies CASSLEPFSGANVLTF.